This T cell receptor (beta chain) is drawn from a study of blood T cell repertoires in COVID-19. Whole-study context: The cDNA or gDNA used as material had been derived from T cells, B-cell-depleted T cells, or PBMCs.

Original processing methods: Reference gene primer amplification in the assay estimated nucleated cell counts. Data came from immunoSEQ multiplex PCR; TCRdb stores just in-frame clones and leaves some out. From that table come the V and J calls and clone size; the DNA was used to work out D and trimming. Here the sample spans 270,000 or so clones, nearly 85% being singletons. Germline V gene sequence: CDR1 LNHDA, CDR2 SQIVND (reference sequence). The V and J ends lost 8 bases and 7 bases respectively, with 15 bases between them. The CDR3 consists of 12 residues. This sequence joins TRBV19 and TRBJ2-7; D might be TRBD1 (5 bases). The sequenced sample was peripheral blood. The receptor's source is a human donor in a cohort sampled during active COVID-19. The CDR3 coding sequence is TGTGCCAGTGGGCCCCCAGGGCGAGAGCAGTACTTC. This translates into CASGPPGREQYF. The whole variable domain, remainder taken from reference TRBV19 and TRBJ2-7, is DGGITQSPKYLFRKEGQNVTLSCEQNLNHDAMYWYRQDPGQGLRLIYYSQIVNDFQKGDIAEGYSVSREKKESFPLTVTSAQKNPTAFYLCASGPPGREQYFGPGTRLTVT.